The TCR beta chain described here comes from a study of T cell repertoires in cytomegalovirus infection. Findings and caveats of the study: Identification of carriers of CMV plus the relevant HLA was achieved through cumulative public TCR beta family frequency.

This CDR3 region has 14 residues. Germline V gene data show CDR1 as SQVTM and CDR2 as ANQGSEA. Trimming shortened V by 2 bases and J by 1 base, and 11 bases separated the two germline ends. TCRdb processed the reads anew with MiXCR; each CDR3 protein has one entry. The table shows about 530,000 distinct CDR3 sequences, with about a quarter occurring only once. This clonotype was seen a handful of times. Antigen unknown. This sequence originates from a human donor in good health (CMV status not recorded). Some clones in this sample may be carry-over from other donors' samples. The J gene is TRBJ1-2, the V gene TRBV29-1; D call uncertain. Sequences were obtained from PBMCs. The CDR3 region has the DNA TGCAGCGTTGAATTCTCGGGGAATAACTATGGCTACACCTTC. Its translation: CSVEFSGNNYGYTF.